This T cell receptor (beta chain) was sequenced for a study of cytomegalovirus exposure and HLA in healthy donors. Across the study: Roughly 179 million T cells yielded more than 90 million unique TCR beta sequences, as an earlier analysis found.

Primers for the PCR totalled 60 Vbeta and 13 Jbeta. Produced via immunoSEQ multiplex PCR; TCRdb's table is partial and in-frame only. In the table there are some 130,000 clones, around 63% of which are singletons. Findings and caveats of the study: In a later analysis, specific HLA alleles were associated with around 17,000 TCR beta sequences at a 0.05 false discovery rate.

A word on this clone: Its antigen is as yet unknown.

Sequencing input: PBMCs. The TCR comes from a human donor in good health.

DNA for the CDR3: TGTGCCAGTAAAGGACAGGGCACAGATACGCAGTATTTT. Protein product: CASKGQGTDTQYF. This chain connects TRBV19 to TRBJ2-3; TRBD1 matches 7 bases. J lost 1 base, V lost 7 bases, and 2 bases had no gene match. The germline V gene encodes CDR1 LNHDA and CDR2 SQIVND (reference sequence). This CDR3 contains 13 residues.